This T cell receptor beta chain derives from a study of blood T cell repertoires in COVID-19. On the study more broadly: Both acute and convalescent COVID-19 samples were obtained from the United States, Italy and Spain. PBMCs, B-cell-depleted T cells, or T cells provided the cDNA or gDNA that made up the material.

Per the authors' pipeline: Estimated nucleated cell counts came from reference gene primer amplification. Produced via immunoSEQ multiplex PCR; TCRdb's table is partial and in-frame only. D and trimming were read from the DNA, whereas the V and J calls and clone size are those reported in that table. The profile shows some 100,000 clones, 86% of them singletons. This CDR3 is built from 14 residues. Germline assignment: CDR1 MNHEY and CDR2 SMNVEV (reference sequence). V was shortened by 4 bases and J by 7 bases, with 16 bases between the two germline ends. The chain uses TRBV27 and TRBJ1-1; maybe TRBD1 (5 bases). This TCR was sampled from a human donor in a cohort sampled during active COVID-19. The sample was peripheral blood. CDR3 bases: TGTGCCAGCAGTTGGGGCTCGGAGCCAAATGAAGCTTTCTTT. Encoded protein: CASSWGSEPNEAFF.